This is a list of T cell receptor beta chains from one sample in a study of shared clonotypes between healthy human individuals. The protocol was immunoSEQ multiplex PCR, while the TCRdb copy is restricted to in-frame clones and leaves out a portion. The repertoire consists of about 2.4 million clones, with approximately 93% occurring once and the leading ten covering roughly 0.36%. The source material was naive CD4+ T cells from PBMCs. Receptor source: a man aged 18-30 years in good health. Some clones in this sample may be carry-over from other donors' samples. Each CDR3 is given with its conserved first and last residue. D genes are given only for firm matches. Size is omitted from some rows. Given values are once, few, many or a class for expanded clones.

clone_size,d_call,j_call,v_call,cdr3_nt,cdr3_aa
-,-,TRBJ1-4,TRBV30,TGTGCCTGGAGTGGGGATACAAATGAAAAACTGTTTTTT,CAWSGDTNEKLFF
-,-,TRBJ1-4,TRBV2,TGTGCCAGCAGTGAAGGCAGGGTCGGTGAAAAACTGTTTTTT,CASSEGRVGEKLFF
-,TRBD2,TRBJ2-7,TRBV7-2,TGTGCCAGCAGCCCGCCTAGCGGGAGGGTTTACGAGCAGTACTTC,CASSPPSGRVYEQYF
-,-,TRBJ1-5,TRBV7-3,TGTGCCAGCAGCCGCCTCCCAGGTGAGCCCCAGCATTTT,CASSRLPGEPQHF
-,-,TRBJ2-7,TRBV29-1,TGCAGCTCTTCGGGGTGGCCCGAGCAGTACTTC,CSSSGWPEQYF
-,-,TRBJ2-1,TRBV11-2,TGTGCCAGCAGCTCCCCAAGCGGAGCCTCCTACAATGAGCAGTTCTTC,CASSSPSGASYNEQFF
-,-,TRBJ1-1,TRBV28,TGTGCCAGCAGTCCAAAACAGGGTAATTACGCTGAAGCTTTCTTT,CASSPKQGNYAEAFF
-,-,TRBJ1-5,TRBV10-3,TGTGCCATCAGTGAGTCAATAAACAAGAATCAGCCCCAGCATTTT,CAISESINKNQPQHF
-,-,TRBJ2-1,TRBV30,TGTGCCTGGAGTGCAGGGCCTGGTTACAATGAGCAGTTCTTC,CAWSAGPGYNEQFF
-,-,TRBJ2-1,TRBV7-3,TGTGCCAGCAGCCCGGGACGTCCATTCAATGAGCAGTTCTTC,CASSPGRPFNEQFF
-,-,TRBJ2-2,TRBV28,TGTGCCAGCAGTTTCGCCAGGGTTGGCACCGGGGAGCTGTTTTTT,CASSFARVGTGELFF
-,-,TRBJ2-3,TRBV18,TGTGCCAGCTCACCCTACGTGAGTCCGGCCACAGATACGCAGTATTTT,CASSPYVSPATDTQYF
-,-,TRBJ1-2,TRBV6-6,TGTGCCAGCAGGCAAATTAATTACTATGGCTACACCTTC,CASRQINYYGYTF
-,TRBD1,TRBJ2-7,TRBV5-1,TGCGCCAGCAGCCCGGGAGACAGGGGCCGAAGCTCCTACGAGCAGTACTTC,CASSPGDRGRSSYEQYF
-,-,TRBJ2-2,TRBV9,TGTGCCAGCAGCGTGATATGGACTGGCACCGGGGAGCTGTTTTTT,CASSVIWTGTGELFF
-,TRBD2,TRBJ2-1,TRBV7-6,TGTGCCAGCAGCTTAGCGCCAATTGGTAGCGGGATCTACAATGAGCAGTTCTTC,CASSLAPIGSGIYNEQFF
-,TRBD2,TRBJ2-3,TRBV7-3,TGTGCCAGCAGCCAGACTAGCAGAGGCACAGATACGCAGTATTTT,CASSQTSRGTDTQYF
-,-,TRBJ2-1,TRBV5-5,TGTGCCAGCAGCCCAACAACGGGAGACGAGCAGTTCTTC,CASSPTTGDEQFF
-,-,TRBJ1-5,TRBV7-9,TGTGCCAGCAGCTCCACGTCGACCGTTTGGGCCCAGCATTTT,CASSSTSTVWAQHF
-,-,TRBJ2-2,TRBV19,TGTGCCAGTACTCCCCGGGTGGGGAACACCGGGGAGCTGTTTTTT,CASTPRVGNTGELFF
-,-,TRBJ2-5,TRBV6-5,TGTGCCAGCAGTTACACGAAGGACCGACCCAGGGAGACCCAGTACTTC,CASSYTKDRPRETQYF
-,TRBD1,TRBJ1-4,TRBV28,TGTGCCAGCCTGTGGGCAGGGGGGGAAAAACTGTTTTTT,CASLWAGGEKLFF
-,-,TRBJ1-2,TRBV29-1,TGCAGCTCCTTAGGGGAAGGCTACACCTTC,CSSLGEGYTF
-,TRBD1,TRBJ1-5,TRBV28,TGTGCCAGCAGTTCGGGACAGCGTTTTAATCAGCCCCAGCATTTT,CASSSGQRFNQPQHF
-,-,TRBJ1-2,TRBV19,TGTGCCAGCTCCTCCAGGGGTGGACAGTCATATGGCTACACCTTC,CASSSRGGQSYGYTF
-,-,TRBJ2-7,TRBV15,TGTGCCACCAGCAGAGTGTTTTGGGGTGGCGAGCAGTACTTC,CATSRVFWGGEQYF
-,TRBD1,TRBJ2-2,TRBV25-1,TGTGCCAGCAGTGGGGGACAGGGGGGAACCGGGGAGCTGTTTTTT,CASSGGQGGTGELFF
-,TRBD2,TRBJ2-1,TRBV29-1,TGCAGCGTTGAAGGGTCTCGGCTAGCGGGAGCCAATGAGCAGTTCTTC,CSVEGSRLAGANEQFF
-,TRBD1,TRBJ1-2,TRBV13,TGTGCCAGCAGCTCAGTACAGGGGGCGCTTGGCTACACCTTC,CASSSVQGALGYTF
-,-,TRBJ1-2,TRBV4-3,TGCGCCAGCAGCCGACTAGGACAGACTAACTATGGCTACACCTTC,CASSRLGQTNYGYTF
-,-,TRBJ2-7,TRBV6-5,TGTGCCAGCCGACGCCAGGGACAAGGGTACGAGCAGTACTTC,CASRRQGQGYEQYF
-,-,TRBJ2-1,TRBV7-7,TGTGCCAGCAGCTTAACCGGGCGTGACAATGAGCAGTTCTTC,CASSLTGRDNEQFF
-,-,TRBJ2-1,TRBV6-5,TGTGCCAGCAGTTACTCTTTGATCACACCCTACAATGAGCAGTTCTTC,CASSYSLITPYNEQFF
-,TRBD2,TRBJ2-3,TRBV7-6,TGTGCCAGCAGCTTGGGACTAAGCGGGGGGAGCACAGATACGCAGTATTTT,CASSLGLSGGSTDTQYF
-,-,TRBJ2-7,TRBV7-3,TGTGCCAGCAGCTTAGGGCCAATGGCCTACGAGCAGTACTTC,CASSLGPMAYEQYF
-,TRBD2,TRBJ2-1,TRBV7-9,TGTGCCAGCAGCCACCGACTAGCGGGGGGAGTCAGCTCCTACAATGAGCAGTTCTTC,CASSHRLAGGVSSYNEQFF
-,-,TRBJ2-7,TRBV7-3,TGTGCCAGCAGCTTAAGCGGGGTTCACTCCTACGAGCAGTACTTC,CASSLSGVHSYEQYF
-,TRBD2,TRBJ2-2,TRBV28,TGTGCCAGCAGAGGGCGGGGGGTCACCGGGGAGCTGTTTTTT,CASRGRGVTGELFF
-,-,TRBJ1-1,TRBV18,TGTGCCAGCTCACCCGGGCTCGGGGACACTGAAGCTTTCTTT,CASSPGLGDTEAFF
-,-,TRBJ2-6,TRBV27,TGTGCCAGCAGTTTTAAAACTCGGAGCTCTGGGGCCAACGTCCTGACTTTC,CASSFKTRSSGANVLTF
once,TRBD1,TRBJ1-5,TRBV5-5,TGTGCCAGCAGCTCCCTGACAGGGCAGAATTATGGGCCCCAGCATTTT,CASSSLTGQNYGPQHF
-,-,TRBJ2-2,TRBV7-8,TGTGCCAGCAGGGGTGGGGCTAGCATCATCACCGGGGAGCTGTTTTTT,CASRGGASIITGELFF
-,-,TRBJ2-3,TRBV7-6,TGTGCCAGCAGCTTAGTAGCAGGGGACGGCACAGATACGCAGTATTTT,CASSLVAGDGTDTQYF
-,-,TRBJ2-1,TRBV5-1,TGCGCCAGCAGCCTAACTGTACCGAGCTCCTACAATGAGCAGTTCTTC,CASSLTVPSSYNEQFF
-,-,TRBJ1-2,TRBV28,TGTGCCAGCAGTTTGGCGGTTGGGTTCGGCTACACCTTC,CASSLAVGFGYTF
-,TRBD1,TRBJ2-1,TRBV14,TGTGCCAGCAGACGGGACAGTTACAATGAGCAGTTCTTC,CASRRDSYNEQFF
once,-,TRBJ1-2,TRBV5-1,TGCGCCAGCAGCGATACAATCTATGGCTACACCTTC,CASSDTIYGYTF